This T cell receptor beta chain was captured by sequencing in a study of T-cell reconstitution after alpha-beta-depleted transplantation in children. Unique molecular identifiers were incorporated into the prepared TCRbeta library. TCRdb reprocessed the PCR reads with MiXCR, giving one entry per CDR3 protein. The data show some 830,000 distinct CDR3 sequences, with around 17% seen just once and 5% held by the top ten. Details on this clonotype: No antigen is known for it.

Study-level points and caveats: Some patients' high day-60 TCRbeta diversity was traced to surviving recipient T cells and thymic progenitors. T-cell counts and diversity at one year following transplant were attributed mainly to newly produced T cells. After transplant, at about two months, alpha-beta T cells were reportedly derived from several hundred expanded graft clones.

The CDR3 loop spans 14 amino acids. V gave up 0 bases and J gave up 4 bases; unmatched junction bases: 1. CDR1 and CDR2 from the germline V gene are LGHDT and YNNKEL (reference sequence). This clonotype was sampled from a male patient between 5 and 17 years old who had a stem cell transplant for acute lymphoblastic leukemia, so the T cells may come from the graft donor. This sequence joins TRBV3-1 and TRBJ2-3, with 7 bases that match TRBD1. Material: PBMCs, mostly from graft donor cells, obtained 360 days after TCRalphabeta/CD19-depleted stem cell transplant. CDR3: CASSQDTGADTQYF. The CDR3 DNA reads TGTGCCAGCAGCCAAGACACAGGGGCAGATACGCAGTATTTT.